One TCR beta chain is described in this entry. Its antigen is unidentified. The CDR3 runs to 14 residues. V dropped 3 bases and J dropped 10; count of bases not matched to a gene: 7. This sample was taken from a study of T-cell reconstitution after alpha-beta-depleted transplantation in children. Study results and limitations: At the one-year point after transplant, T-cell counts and TCRbeta diversity were found to come mostly from T cells that had been newly produced. Several hundred rapidly expanded clones from non-depleted graft cells reportedly supplied alpha-beta T cells about two months post-transplant.

The authors prepared the TCRbeta library with unique molecular identifiers. TCRdb fed the PCR reads into MiXCR, producing one record per CDR3 protein. The sample gives approximately 980,000 distinct CDR3 sequences, 25% to 30% of which show up once; approximately 30% is in the top ten. The chain uses TRBV12-3 or TRBV12-4 and TRBJ2-1; TRBD2 aligns across 9 bases. Sequenced material: PBMCs, mostly from graft donor cells, taken 360 days after TCRalphabeta/CD19-depleted stem cell transplant. The TCR was taken from a boy under two years old who had a stem cell transplant for SCID, so the T cells may come from the graft donor. This CDR3 is CASSFGLAGLEQFF. As DNA, the CDR3 is TGTGCCAGCAGTTTTGGGCTAGCGGGACTGGAGCAGTTCTTC.